These 8 T cell receptor beta chains came from one sample sequenced in a study of T cell changes during pregnancy in multiple sclerosis. Generated by immunoSEQ multiplex PCR, the TCRdb table keeps only in-frame clones and is missing some. The sample consists of fewer than 55,000 clones, around 90% of them appearing once. The sample consisted of CD4+ T cells from peripheral blood mononuclear cells, taken in the third trimester of pregnancy. The source of these receptors is a female donor with multiple sclerosis, enrolled in a pregnancy study.

The chain recombines TRBV2 with TRBJ2-7, with D maybe TRBD2 (5 bases). Germline V gene lookup returns CDR1 SNHLY and CDR2 FYNNEI. Trimming cost V 9 bases and J 3 bases, with 9 bases left between them. CDR3 length equals 11 residues. Here the CDR3 reads CASLAGYEQYF. CDR3 nucleotides: TGTGCCAGTCTAGCAGGCTACGAGCAGTACTTC.

The J gene is TRBJ1-3, the V gene TRBV2; maybe TRBD1 (5 bases). The CDR3 has 14 residues. CDR1 SNHLY and CDR2 FYNNEI come from the germline V gene. V was trimmed by 4 bases and J by 3 bases, leaving 10 bases between them. The CDR3 loop is CASSVRGNGNTIYF. The CDR3, as DNA: TGTGCCAGCAGTGTTCGGGGGAATGGAAACACCATATATTTT.

The chain combines TRBV15 with TRBJ2-7; 9 positions match TRBD1. CDR3 length: 17 residues. Germline CDR1 and CDR2: LNHNV and YYDKDF (reference sequence). The J segment lost 0 bases and the V segment lost 0 bases, leaving 6 bases of the junction unmatched. The CDR3 region has the DNA TGTGCCACCAGCAGAGAAACCGGGACAGGGAGCTCCTACGAGCAGTACTTC. This gives the protein CATSRETGTGSSYEQYF.

The V call is TRBV2, the J call TRBJ2-7; 9 bases fit TRBD1. CDR3 length: 13 residues. Germline V CDR1 and CDR2: SNHLY, FYNNEI. V lost 8 bases and J lost 1; bases outside the gene matches: 3. The CDR3 nucleotides read TGTGCCAGCGGCGGGACAGGGTCCTACGAGCAGTACTTC. Translated: CASGGTGSYEQYF.

The rearrangement joins TRBV2 to TRBJ2-3, with D possibly TRBD2 on 5 matching bases. The CDR3 loop spans 16 amino acids. Germline CDR1 SNHLY, CDR2 FYNNEI. Trimming left V 3 bases short and J 0 bases short, with 13 bases between. The CDR3 DNA reads as TGTGCCAGCAGTGATTTTCGGACTTCTAGCACAGATACGCAGTATTTT. This gives the protein CASSDFRTSSTDTQYF. The whole variable domain, filled in from reference TRBV2 and TRBJ2-3, reads EPEVTQTPSHQVTQMGQEVILRCVPISNHLYFYWYRQILGQKVEFLVSFYNNEISEKSEIFDDQFSVERPDGSNFTLKIRSTKLEDSAMYFCASSDFRTSSTDTQYFGPGTRLTVL.

Remarks on this clone: Mismatch with germline at one junction end may stem from a read error. The chain has TRBV6-5 and TRBJ2-1; 8 bases agree with TRBD2. CDR1 and CDR2 (germline): MNHEY, SVGAGI. The CDR3 has 16 residues. CDR3: CASNYRAAGDLNEQFF. The CDR3 DNA sequence: TGTGCCAGCAATTACCGGGCAGCGGGGGATCTGAATGAGCAGTTCTTC.

The rearrangement links TRBV7-2 to TRBJ1-5, with D tentatively TRBD1 (5 bases). CDR1 is SGHTA, CDR2 FQGNSA, per germline. The CDR3 is 13 residues long. Trimming took off 0 bases at V and 11 bases at J, with 11 bases between the two ends. In nucleotides, the CDR3 is TGTGCCAGCAGCTTAGCGCACCGGGACTCCCAGCATTTT. The encoded protein is CASSLAHRDSQHF. The full variable domain, rest sourced from reference TRBV7-2 and TRBJ1-5, is GAGVSQSPSNKVTEKGKDVELRCDPISGHTALYWYRQSLGQGLEFLIYFQGNSAPDKSGLPSDRFSAERTGGSVSTLTIQRTQQEDSAVYLCASSLAHRDSQHFGDGTRLSIL.

This clone was observed a single time. V is TRBV7-6 and J is TRBJ2-2, with D perhaps TRBD1 (6 bases). Germline V gene lookup returns CDR1 SGHVS and CDR2 FNYEAQ. This CDR3 region has 16 residues. Trimming shortened V by 5 bases and J by 5 bases, and 18 bases separated the two germline ends. The CDR3 DNA reads TGTGCCAGCAGCCCCAGTATGGGGGCGAGGACCGGGGAGCTGTTTTTT. Protein: CASSPSMGARTGELFF.